The 29 T cell receptor beta chains presented below share a single source sample, sequenced in a study of post-analysis software for immune sequencing data. TCR beta libraries were prepared from cDNA with unique molecular identifiers. A single record per CDR3 protein comes from TCRdb applying MiXCR to the PCR reads. The sample includes about 820,000 distinct CDR3 sequences, approximately 50% of them seen just once. Points from the study as a whole: Patients had higher frequencies than controls of about five TRBV segments, including TRBV5-6, TRBV5-1 and TRBV20-1.

For these TCRs, the target antigens are not known. Input material: blood. The receptor set was obtained from a girl between 10 and 17 years old with multiple sclerosis.

This chain joins TRBV6-1 and TRBJ2-1; the D is unclear. The DNA end is more similar to TRBJ2-7, so the J call may be wrong. Looked up from germline, CDR1 is MNHNS and CDR2 is SASEGT. CDR3 length: 13 amino acids. The CDR3 here is CASIQEAYNEQYF. As DNA, the CDR3 is TGTGCCAGCATCCAAGAGGCGTACAATGAGCAGTACTTC.

This clonotype was recorded a few times. Mismatch with germline at one junction end may stem from a read error. This sequence joins TRBV7-6 and TRBJ2-3; 13 nucleotides agree with TRBD2. This CDR3 has 16 residues. Germline CDR1 and CDR2: SGHVS and FNYEAQ. DNA for the CDR3: TGTGCCAGCAGCTTAGGGACTAGCGGGAGCAGAGATACGCAGTATTTT. Translation: CASSLGTSGSRDTQYF.

The J gene is TRBJ2-2, the V gene TRBV12-3 or TRBV12-4, with D possibly called TRBD1 or TRBD2 (6 bases each). V was pared by 6 bases and J by 0 bases, with 23 bases between. The CDR3 spans 19 residues. In DNA, the CDR3 is TGTGCCAGCAGCCCCAGGGTTGGGGGGCCCCCCACGAACACCGGGGAGCTGTTTTTT. Translation gives CASSPRVGGPPTNTGELFF.

This clonotype was detected only a few times. This sequence joins TRBV29-1 and TRBJ2-4, with TRBD2 matching 11 bases. The end of the DNA is better explained by TRBJ2-7, so the J call may be wrong. Germline loops: CDR1 SQVTM, CDR2 ANQGSEA. The CDR3 runs 13 residues. CDR3 loop: CSVEIAGGYEQYF. The CDR3 nucleotides read TGCAGCGTTGAAATAGCGGGAGGGTACGAGCAGTACTTC.

The chain employs TRBV5-5 and TRBJ1-4; D not resolved. Per the germline V gene, CDR1 is SGHKS and CDR2 is YYEKEE (reference sequence). V gave up 0 bases and J gave up 0 bases, with 6 bases separating them. CDR3 size: 15 residues. The CDR3 sequence: CASSLVPATNEKLFF. In DNA form, the CDR3 reads TGTGCCAGCAGCTTGGTCCCAGCAACTAATGAAAAACTGTTTTTT.

This clonotype came up a few times. The chain couples TRBV9 to TRBJ2-3; D is perhaps TRBD1 (6 bases). V dropped 0 bases and J dropped 1 base, with 9 bases sitting between them. The CDR3 contains 15 residues. From germline, CDR1 is SGDLS and CDR2 YYNGEE. The CDR3 nucleotides read TGTGCCAGCAGCGTAGGCCCAGGGGGCACAGATACGCAGTATTTT. It translates to CASSVGPGGTDTQYF.

The chain couples TRBV4-2 to TRBJ2-3; D gene uncertain. V was trimmed by 0 bases and J by 6 bases, leaving 4 bases between them. In germline, CDR1 is LGHNA, CDR2 YNFKEQ. CDR3 size: 12 residues. The CDR3 spells CASSQEGDTQYF. The CDR3 region has the DNA TGTGCCAGCAGCCAAGAGGGGGATACGCAGTATTTT.

The chain recombines TRBV7-2 with TRBJ1-1; D is unclear. The V end lost 1 base, the J end lost 1 base, and 10 bases lay between the germline ends. CDR1 and CDR2 from the germline V gene are SGHTA and FQGNSA. This CDR3 contains 15 residues. The chain's CDR3 is CASSLVGNKNTEAFF. The CDR3 DNA reads TGTGCCAGCAGCTTAGTGGGCAACAAGAACACTGAAGCTTTCTTT. Full variable domain (remainder filled in from reference TRBV7-2 and TRBJ1-1): GAGVSQSPSNKVTEKGKDVELRCDPISGHTALYWYRQSLGQGLEFLIYFQGNSAPDKSGLPSDRFSAERTGGSVSTLTIQRTQQEDSAVYLCASSLVGNKNTEAFFGQGTRLTVV.

This clonotype was found once. The CDR3 DNA is TGCGCCAGCAGCTCGCCAGACTATGGCTACACCTTC. It yields the protein CASSSPDYGYTF. V gene TRBV5-1 combines with J gene TRBJ1-2, with D uncertain. Trimming cost V 3 bases and J 3 bases, with 6 bases left between them. CDR3 length: 12 residues. Germline V lookup: CDR1 SGHRS, CDR2 YFSETQ.

The chain employs TRBV7-2 and TRBJ2-7, with 8 bases that match TRBD2. Germline assignment: CDR1 SGHTA and CDR2 FQGNSA. The CDR3 consists of 12 residues. The junction had 5 bases not matched to a gene; V was cut back by 4 bases and J by 9 bases. Here the CDR3 reads CASSWTAGVQYF. CDR3 DNA: TGTGCCAGCAGCTGGACAGCGGGAGTGCAGTACTTC.

CDR3 in DNA: TGTGCCGTCCGCCCTTACGAGGAAGATACGCAGTATTTT. The encoded protein is CAVRPYEEDTQYF. The V and J genes are TRBV7-6 and TRBJ2-3; D unresolved. The CDR3 runs to 13 residues. Trimming took off 11 bases at V and 5 bases at J, with 17 bases between the two ends. The germline V gene encodes CDR1 SGHVS and CDR2 FNYEAQ.

This clonotype was observed a handful of times. The chain links TRBV27 to TRBJ2-7; D uncertain. The CDR3 has 11 amino acids. V was trimmed by 6 bases and J by 5 bases, leaving 8 bases between them. CDR1 and CDR2 (germline): MNHEY, SMNVEV (reference sequence). CDR3 sequence reads: CASRKGDEQYF. CDR3 in DNA: TGTGCCAGCAGAAAAGGTGACGAGCAGTACTTC.

The chain carries TRBV5-6 and TRBJ1-2; no definite D call. The CDR3 is 14 residues long. Germline CDR1 and CDR2: SGHDT and YYEEEE. V shed 0 bases and J shed 4 bases, with 10 bases lying between them. This chain's CDR3 is CASSLEQRSYGYTF. The CDR3 coding sequence is TGTGCCAGCAGCTTGGAACAGAGATCCTATGGCTACACCTTC.

The chain has TRBV12-3 or TRBV12-4 and TRBJ2-7; no firm D call. The V end was cut by 3 bases, the J end by 3 bases, with 9 bases between. CDR3 length equals 13 residues. The chain's CDR3 is CASSLAEHYEQYF. DNA of the CDR3: TGTGCCAGCAGTTTGGCCGAGCACTACGAGCAGTACTTC.

This chain connects TRBV20-1 to TRBJ2-7, with a tentative D call TRBD2 (6 bases). V lost 2 bases and J lost 0, with 11 bases in between. The CDR3 is 14 amino acids. Germline CDR1 reads DFQATT; CDR2 reads SNEGSKA (reference sequence). The CDR3 here is CSARSRGNSYEQYF. The CDR3 region has the DNA TGCAGTGCTAGATCGCGGGGAAACTCCTACGAGCAGTACTTC.

The sample holds many counts of this clonotype. V gene TRBV10-3 combines with J gene TRBJ1-2; 10 bases match TRBD1. Germline V lookup: CDR1 ENHRY, CDR2 SYGVKD. The V and J ends lost 9 bases and 6 bases, in that order; junction bases with no gene match: 16. The CDR3 is 16 amino acids. CDR3: CAIPAGTGQGINGYTF. CDR3 nucleotide sequence: TGTGCCATTCCAGCCGGTACGGGACAGGGGATTAATGGCTACACCTTC.

This clonotype has just a few counts. This chain connects TRBV7-9 to TRBJ2-1; TRBD2 agrees at 10 bases. The J segment lost 6 bases and the V segment lost 3 bases, leaving 8 bases of the junction unmatched. The germline V gene has CDR1 SEHNR and CDR2 FQNEAQ (reference sequence). The CDR3 contains 16 residues. DNA of the CDR3: TGTGCCAGCAGCTTCCTTAGCGGGGGGTCGGCCAATGAGCAGTTCTTC. Amino acids: CASSFLSGGSANEQFF.

This clonotype was counted a few times. The J gene is TRBJ2-7, the V gene TRBV20-1, with D perhaps given as TRBD1 or TRBD2 (5 bases each). V lost 4 bases, J lost 2 bases, and 9 bases lay in between. This CDR3 is built from 12 residues. Looked up from germline, CDR1 is DFQATT and CDR2 is SNEGSKA (reference sequence). CDR3 protein: CSANRGTYEQYF. CDR3 DNA sequence: TGCAGTGCTAACCGGGGCACCTACGAGCAGTACTTC.

This clonotype has more than one count but fewer than ten. The chain employs TRBV20-1 and TRBJ2-3; D gene ambiguous. There are 12 residues in the CDR3. Trimming pared 3 bases from V and 2 bases from J, leaving 6 bases between. The germline gives CDR1 DFQATT, CDR2 SNEGSKA (reference sequence). CDR3 loop: CSASIITDTQYF. The CDR3 DNA is TGCAGTGCTAGCATTATCACAGATACGCAGTATTTT.

This chain connects TRBV29-1 to TRBJ2-1, with 14 positions matching TRBD2. J gave up 2 bases and V 2 bases, and 11 bases lay outside the gene matches. Germline CDR1 SQVTM, CDR2 ANQGSEA. CDR3 length equals 19 residues. CDR3 loop: CSVEKGLAGESPPYNEQFF. CDR3 DNA sequence: TGCAGCGTTGAAAAGGGACTAGCGGGAGAATCCCCCCCCTACAATGAGCAGTTCTTC.

V and J are TRBV7-8 and TRBJ2-4, with 9 bases lining up with TRBD2. After removal of 5 bases from V and 15 bases from J, the junction contained 8 bases not matched to a gene. Germline CDR1 reads SGHVS; CDR2 reads FQNEAQ. The CDR3 length is 12 residues. CDR3 in amino acids: CASSLSGSSLYF. CDR3 bases: TGTGCCAGCAGCCTTAGCGGGAGCTCTCTGTACTTC.

The chain couples TRBV29-1 to TRBJ2-7, with D perhaps matching TRBD1 (6 bases). The CDR3 is 16 amino acids. Germline V gene lookup returns CDR1 SQVTM and CDR2 ANQGSEA. Trimming cost V 6 bases and J 0 bases, with 21 bases left between them. In nucleotides, the CDR3 is TGCAGCGTCCGGGGTAGGGGACACCGCGACTCCTACGAGCAGTACTTC. It codes for CSVRGRGHRDSYEQYF.

The rearrangement joins TRBV18 to TRBJ1-2; D ambiguous. The CDR3 sequence is 15 residues long. Looked up from germline, CDR1 is KGHSH and CDR2 is LQKENI. Trimming took 3 bases from V and 8 from J, leaving 19 bases between them. The CDR3 spells CASSPGSQAAGGYTF. The CDR3 region has the DNA TGTGCCAGCTCACCCGGGAGCCAGGCCGCGGGGGGCTACACCTTC. The entire variable domain, with the rest obtained from reference TRBV18 and TRBJ1-2, is as follows: NAGVMQNPRHLVRRRGQEARLRCSPMKGHSHVYWYRQLPEEGLKFMVYLQKENIIDESGMPKERFSAEFPKEGPSILRIQQVVRGDSAAYFCASSPGSQAAGGYTFGSGTRLTVV.

This chain uses TRBV29-1 with TRBJ2-3; 7 bases are a match to TRBD2. Losses at the gene ends were 8 bases for V and 4 bases for J; bases not matched to a gene: 15. Germline CDR1 reads SQVTM; CDR2 reads ANQGSEA. The CDR3 totals 15 residues. CDR3: CSLIIGRESSDTQYF. CDR3 in DNA: TGCAGCCTCATTATCGGGCGGGAGTCCTCAGATACGCAGTATTTT.

The sample holds a few counts of this clonotype. The CDR3 DNA is TGCAGTGCTAGCTCTAGCGCAGAGTACAATGAGCAGTTCTTC. It specifies CSASSSAEYNEQFF. This sequence joins TRBV20-1 and TRBJ2-1, with D possibly TRBD2 on 6 matching bases. CDR1 and CDR2 (germline): DFQATT, SNEGSKA (reference sequence). The V end was cut by 3 bases, the J end by 4 bases, with 13 bases between. The CDR3 consists of 14 residues.

The chain combines TRBV7-9 with TRBJ2-5, with TRBD1 identical over 10 bases. The CDR3 runs 16 residues. Losses at the gene ends were 5 bases for V and 4 bases for J; bases not matched to a gene: 10. CDR1 SEHNR and CDR2 FQNEAQ come from the germline V gene (reference sequence). CDR3 sequence (DNA): TGTGCCAGCAGCCCGCTCCGGGACAGGGGAGGAGAGACCCAGTACTTC. As protein: CASSPLRDRGGETQYF.

The rearrangement joins TRBV5-1 to TRBJ2-7; D uncertain. Trimming took 2 bases from V and 1 from J, leaving 16 bases between them. CDR1 and CDR2 (germline): SGHRS, YFSETQ. The CDR3 has 16 amino acids. The CDR3 nucleotides are TGCGCCAGCAGCTTATCCACCACCACAGATTCCTACGAGCAGTACTTC. Translation: CASSLSTTTDSYEQYF. Full variable domain (remainder filled in from reference TRBV5-1 and TRBJ2-7): KAGVTQTPRYLIKTRGQQVTLSCSPISGHRSVSWYQQTPGQGLQFLFEYFSETQRNKGNFPGRFSGRQFSNSRSEMNVSTLELGDSALYLCASSLSTTTDSYEQYFGPGTRLTVT.

The chain has TRBV2 and TRBJ2-7, with 12 bases that match TRBD2. V lost 10 bases and J lost 5; bases outside the gene matches: 12. The CDR3 is made up of 15 amino acids. Germline CDR1 reads SNHLY; CDR2 reads FYNNEI. CDR3 coding DNA: TGTGCCAACAGGTTGAGTAGACTAGCGGGAGACGAGCAGTACTTC. It specifies CANRLSRLAGDEQYF.

This clonotype turned up a few times. The genes are TRBV11-2 and TRBJ2-1; no reliable D call. V lost 1 base, J lost 0 bases, and 7 bases lay in between. The CDR3 is made up of 15 amino acids. Germline assignment: CDR1 SGHAT and CDR2 FQNNGV. The CDR3 spells CASSLAFSSYNEQFF. Here the CDR3 DNA reads TGTGCCAGCAGCTTAGCTTTCAGCTCCTACAATGAGCAGTTCTTC.